The TCR beta chain described here comes from a study of shared clonotypes between healthy human individuals. General study points: Rarefaction analysis demonstrated incomplete sorted-subset sequencing notwithstanding large depth.

In regard to this clone: Its antigen is unknown.

Healthy adults negative for HIV, lacking recent acute infections or vaccinations, served as donors. The method was immunoSEQ multiplex PCR; TCRdb's version includes in-frame clones alone and lacks a portion of them. The sample contains approximately 500,000 clones, approximately 95% of which appear only once. The material sequenced was naive CD4+ T cells sorted from blood. The sample's subset: CD45RA+ positively selected. This clonotype was sampled from a woman in her twenties or thirties in good health.

CDR3: CATRDSSYGYTF. DNA of the CDR3: TGCGCCACCCGAGACAGTAGCTATGGCTACACCTTC. The chain joins TRBV5-1 to TRBJ1-2; D possibly corresponds to TRBD1 (5 bases). V was cut by 9 bases and J by 4 bases, with 13 bases left in between. The CDR3 is 12 residues long. CDR1 is SGHRS, CDR2 YFSETQ, per germline.